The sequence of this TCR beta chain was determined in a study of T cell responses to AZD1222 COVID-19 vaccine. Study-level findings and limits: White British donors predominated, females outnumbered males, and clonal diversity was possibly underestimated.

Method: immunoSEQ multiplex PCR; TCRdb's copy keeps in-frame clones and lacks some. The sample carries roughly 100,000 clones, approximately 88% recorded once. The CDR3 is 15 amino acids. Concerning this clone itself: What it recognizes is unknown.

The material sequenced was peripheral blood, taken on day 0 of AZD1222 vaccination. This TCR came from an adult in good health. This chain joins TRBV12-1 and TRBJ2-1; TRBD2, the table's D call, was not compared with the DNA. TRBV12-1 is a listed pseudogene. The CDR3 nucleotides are TGTGCCAGCAGCTCTAGCGGGGCCCTCTACAATGAGCAGTTCTTC. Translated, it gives CASSSSGALYNEQFF.